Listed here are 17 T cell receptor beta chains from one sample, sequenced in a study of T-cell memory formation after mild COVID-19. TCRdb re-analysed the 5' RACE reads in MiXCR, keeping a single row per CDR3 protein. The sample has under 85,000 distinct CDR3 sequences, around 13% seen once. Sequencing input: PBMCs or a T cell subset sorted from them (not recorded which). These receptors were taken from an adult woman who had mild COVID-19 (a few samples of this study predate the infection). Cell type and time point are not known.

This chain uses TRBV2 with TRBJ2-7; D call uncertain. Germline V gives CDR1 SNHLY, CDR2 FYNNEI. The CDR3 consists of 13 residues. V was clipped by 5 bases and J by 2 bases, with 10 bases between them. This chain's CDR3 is CASSIVVAYEQYF. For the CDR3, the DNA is TGTGCCAGCAGTATTGTGGTGGCCTACGAGCAGTACTTC.

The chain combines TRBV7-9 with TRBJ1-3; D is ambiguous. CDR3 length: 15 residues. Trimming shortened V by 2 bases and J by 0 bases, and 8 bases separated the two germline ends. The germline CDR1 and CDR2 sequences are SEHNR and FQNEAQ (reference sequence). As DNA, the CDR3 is TGTGCCAGCAGCTTATTGGATCTCTCTGGAAACACCATATATTTT. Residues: CASSLLDLSGNTIYF.

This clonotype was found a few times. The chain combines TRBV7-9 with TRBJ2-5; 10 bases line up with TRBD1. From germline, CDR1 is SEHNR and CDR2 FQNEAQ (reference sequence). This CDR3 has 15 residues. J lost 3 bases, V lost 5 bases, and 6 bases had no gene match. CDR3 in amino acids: CASSHEGQGKETQYF. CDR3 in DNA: TGTGCCAGCAGCCACGAGGGACAGGGGAAAGAGACCCAGTACTTC.

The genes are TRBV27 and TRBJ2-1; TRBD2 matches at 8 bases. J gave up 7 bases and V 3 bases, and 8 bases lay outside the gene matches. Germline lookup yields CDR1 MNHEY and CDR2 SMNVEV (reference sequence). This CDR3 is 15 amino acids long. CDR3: CASSLDLAGTNEQFF. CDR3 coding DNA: TGTGCCAGCAGTTTGGATTTAGCGGGGACGAATGAGCAGTTCTTC.

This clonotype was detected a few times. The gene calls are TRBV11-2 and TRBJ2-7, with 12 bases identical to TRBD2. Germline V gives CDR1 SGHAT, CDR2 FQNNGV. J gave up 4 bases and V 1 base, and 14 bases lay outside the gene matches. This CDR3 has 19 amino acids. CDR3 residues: CASSLAASGGAGWMYEQYF. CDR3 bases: TGTGCCAGCAGCTTAGCGGCTAGCGGGGGGGCCGGGTGGATGTACGAGCAGTACTTC.

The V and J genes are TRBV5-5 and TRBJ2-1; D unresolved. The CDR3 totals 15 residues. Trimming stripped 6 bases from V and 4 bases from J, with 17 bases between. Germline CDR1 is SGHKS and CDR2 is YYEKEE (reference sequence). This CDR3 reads CASTPWAGLYNEQFF. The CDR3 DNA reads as TGTGCCAGCACCCCCTGGGCAGGCCTGTACAATGAGCAGTTCTTC. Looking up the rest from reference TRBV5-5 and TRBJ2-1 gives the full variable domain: DAGVTQSPTHLIKTRGQQVTLRCSPISGHKSVSWYQQVLGQGPQFIFQYYEKEERGRGNFPDRFSARQFPNYSSELNVNALLLGDSALYLCASTPWAGLYNEQFFGPGTRLTVL.

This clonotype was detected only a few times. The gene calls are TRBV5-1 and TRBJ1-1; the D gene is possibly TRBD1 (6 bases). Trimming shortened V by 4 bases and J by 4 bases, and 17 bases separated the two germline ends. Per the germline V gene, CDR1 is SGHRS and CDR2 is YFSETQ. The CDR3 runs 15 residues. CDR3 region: CASSRWPGEGTEAFF. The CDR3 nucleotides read TGCGCCAGCAGCAGATGGCCAGGGGAAGGCACTGAAGCTTTCTTT. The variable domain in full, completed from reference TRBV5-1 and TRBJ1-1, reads KAGVTQTPRYLIKTRGQQVTLSCSPISGHRSVSWYQQTPGQGLQFLFEYFSETQRNKGNFPGRFSGRQFSNSRSEMNVSTLELGDSALYLCASSRWPGEGTEAFFGQGTRLTVV.

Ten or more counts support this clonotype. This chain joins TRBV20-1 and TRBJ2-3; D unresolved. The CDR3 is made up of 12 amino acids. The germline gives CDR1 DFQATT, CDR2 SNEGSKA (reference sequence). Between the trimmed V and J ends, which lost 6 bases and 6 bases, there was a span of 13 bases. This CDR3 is CSAVSRRDTQYF. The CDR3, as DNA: TGCAGTGCCGTGTCACGACGGGATACGCAGTATTTT.

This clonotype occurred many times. The CDR3 reads CASSLTGGQETQYF. In nucleotides, the CDR3 is TGTGCCAGCAGCTTGACAGGAGGGCAAGAGACCCAGTACTTC. The chain carries TRBV7-2 and TRBJ2-5, with D perhaps assigned TRBD1 or TRBD2 (6 bases each). V was clipped by 3 bases and J by 2 bases, with 10 bases between them. The germline V gene has CDR1 SGHTA and CDR2 FQGNSA. The CDR3 covers 14 residues.

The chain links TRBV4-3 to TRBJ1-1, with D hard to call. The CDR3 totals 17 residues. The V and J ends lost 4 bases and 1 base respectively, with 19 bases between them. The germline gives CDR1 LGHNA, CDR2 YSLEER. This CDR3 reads CASSPRWGVQENTEAFF. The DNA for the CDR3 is TGCGCCAGCAGCCCTCGATGGGGAGTCCAAGAGAACACTGAAGCTTTCTTT.

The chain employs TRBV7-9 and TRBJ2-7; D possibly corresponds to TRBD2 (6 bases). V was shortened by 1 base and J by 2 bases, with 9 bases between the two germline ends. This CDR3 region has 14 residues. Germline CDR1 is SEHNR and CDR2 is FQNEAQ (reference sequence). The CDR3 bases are TGTGCCAGCAGCTTAGGACTAGAACCCTACGAGCAGTACTTC. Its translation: CASSLGLEPYEQYF.

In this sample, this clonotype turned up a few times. CDR3 protein: CASSFGRGTEAFF. The CDR3 DNA follows: TGTGCCAGCAGCTTCGGCCGAGGCACTGAAGCTTTCTTT. This chain joins TRBV7-9 and TRBJ1-1; D gene unclear. The CDR3 has 13 amino acids. Per the germline V gene, CDR1 is SEHNR and CDR2 is FQNEAQ (reference sequence). V was clipped by 3 bases and J by 4 bases, with 9 bases between them.

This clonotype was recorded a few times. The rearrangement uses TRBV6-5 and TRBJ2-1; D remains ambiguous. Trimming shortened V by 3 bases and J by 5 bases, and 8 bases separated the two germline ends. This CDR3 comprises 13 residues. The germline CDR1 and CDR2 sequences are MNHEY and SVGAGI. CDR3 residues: CASSYLLDNEQFF. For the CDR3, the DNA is TGTGCCAGCAGTTATCTCCTGGACAATGAGCAGTTCTTC.

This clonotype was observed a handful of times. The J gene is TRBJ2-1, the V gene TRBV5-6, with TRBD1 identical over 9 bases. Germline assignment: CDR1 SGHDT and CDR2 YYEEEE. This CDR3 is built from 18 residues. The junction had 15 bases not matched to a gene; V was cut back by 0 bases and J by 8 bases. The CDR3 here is CASSLVVWGTGTLDEQFF. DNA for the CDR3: TGTGCCAGCAGCTTGGTAGTCTGGGGGACAGGGACCTTGGATGAGCAGTTCTTC. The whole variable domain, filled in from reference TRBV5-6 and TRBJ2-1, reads DAGVTQSPTHLIKTRGQQVTLRCSPKSGHDTVSWYQQALGQGPQFIFQYYEEEERQRGNFPDRFSGHQFPNYSSELNVNALLLGDSALYLCASSLVVWGTGTLDEQFFGPGTRLTVL.

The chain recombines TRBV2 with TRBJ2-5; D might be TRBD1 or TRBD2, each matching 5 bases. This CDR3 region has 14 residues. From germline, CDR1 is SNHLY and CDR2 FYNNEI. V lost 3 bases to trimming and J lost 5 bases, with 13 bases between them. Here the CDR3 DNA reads TGTGCCAGCAGTGAGGGGGTGCTAAGGGAGACCCAGTACTTC. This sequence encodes CASSEGVLRETQYF.

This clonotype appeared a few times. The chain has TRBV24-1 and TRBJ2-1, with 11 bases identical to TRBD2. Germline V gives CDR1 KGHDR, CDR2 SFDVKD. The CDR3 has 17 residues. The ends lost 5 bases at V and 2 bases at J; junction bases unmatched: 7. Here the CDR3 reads CATSAGTSGIPYNEQFF. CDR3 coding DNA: TGTGCCACCAGTGCGGGGACTAGCGGAATTCCCTACAATGAGCAGTTCTTC.

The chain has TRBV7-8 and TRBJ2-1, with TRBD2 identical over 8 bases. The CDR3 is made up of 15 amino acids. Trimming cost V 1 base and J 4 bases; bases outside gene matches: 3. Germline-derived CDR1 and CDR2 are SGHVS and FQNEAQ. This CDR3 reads CASSLEAGEYNEQFF. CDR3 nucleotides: TGTGCCAGCAGCTTAGAAGCGGGGGAGTACAATGAGCAGTTCTTC.